What follows is one T cell receptor beta chain and its context. The data were taken from a study of blood T cell repertoires in COVID-19. Across the whole study: Specimens from acute and convalescent COVID-19 originated in the United States, Italy and Spain.

Original processing notes: Reference gene primer amplification in the assay estimated nucleated cell counts. TCRdb's table, derived via immunoSEQ multiplex PCR, lists solely in-frame clones and lacks some. The V and J calls and clone size come from that table; D and trimming were worked out from the DNA. The table shows 200,000 to 250,000 clones, with roughly 90% occurring only once. Sequenced input: peripheral blood. The receptor was derived from a man aged 60 to 69 with acute or convalescent COVID-19.

This chain's CDR3 is CASSPISGNTIYF. The CDR3 DNA is TGTGCCAGCTCACCTATCTCTGGAAACACCATATATTTT. V is TRBV18 and J is TRBJ1-3; D is unresolved. The ends were cut back, 3 bases at V and 0 bases at J, with 3 bases in the middle. The CDR3 has 13 residues. Germline V lookup: CDR1 KGHSH, CDR2 LQKENI.